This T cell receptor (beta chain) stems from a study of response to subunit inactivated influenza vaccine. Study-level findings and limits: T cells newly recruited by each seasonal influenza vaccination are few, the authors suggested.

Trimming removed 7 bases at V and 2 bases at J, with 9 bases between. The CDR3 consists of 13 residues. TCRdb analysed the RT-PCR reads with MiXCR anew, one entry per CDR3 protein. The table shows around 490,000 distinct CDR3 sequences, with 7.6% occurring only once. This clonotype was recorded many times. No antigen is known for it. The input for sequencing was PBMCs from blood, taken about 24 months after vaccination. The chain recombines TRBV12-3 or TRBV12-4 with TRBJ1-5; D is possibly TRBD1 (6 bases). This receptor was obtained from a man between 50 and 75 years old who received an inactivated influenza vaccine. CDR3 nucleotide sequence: TGTGCCAGCAAAAACAGGGGCAATCAGCCCCAGCATTTT. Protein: CASKNRGNQPQHF.